The T cell receptor (beta chain) under discussion was sequenced for a study of cytomegalovirus exposure and HLA in healthy donors. Study findings and constraints: Based on reports, TCR beta sequences accurately predicted HLA-A and HLA-B alleles for most subjects. Associated with cytomegalovirus, according to the listing, were around 160 TCR beta chains. The productive fraction for most TCR beta V segments was about 87% or about 30% in an earlier analysis. Among CMV-associated TCR beta chains, most appeared HLA-restricted in a later analysis.

With respect to this clone: Its antigen is unknown.

The CDR3 sequence is 14 residues long. CDR1 is SNHLY and CDR2 is FYNNEI in the germline V gene. V gave up 9 bases and J gave up 5 bases; unmatched junction bases: 7. The primer mix had 60 Vbeta and 13 Jbeta primers. The method was immunoSEQ multiplex PCR; TCRdb's version includes in-frame clones alone and lacks a portion of them. The table includes roughly 200,000 clones, about 13% detected once. The sequenced material came from PBMCs. The rearrangement joins TRBV2 to TRBJ2-5; 12 nucleotides line up with TRBD2. The TCR sequence derives from a man over 45 in good health and CMV-seropositive. The CDR3 bases are TGTGCCAGACCCGCTAGCGGGGGGGCGGAGACCCAGTACTTC. Translation: CARPASGGAETQYF.